The 20 T cell receptor beta chains given below trace back to one sample, sequenced in a study of blood T cell repertoires in COVID-19. The table came from immunoSEQ multiplex PCR; TCRdb's copy has only in-frame clones and leaves some out. The sample comprises fewer than 500,000 clones, 70% to 90% of which are singletons, and more than 0.9% rests with the top ten. The sample was PBMCs or T cells enriched from blood (not recorded which). The receptors stem from a woman aged 25 to 39 with acute COVID-19.

The rearrangement links TRBV5-1 to TRBJ1-1, with TRBD1 matching over 8 bases. Per germline, CDR1 SGHRS and CDR2 YFSETQ. There are 13 residues in the CDR3. With 6 bases clipped from V and 11 bases from J, the junction kept 12 bases outside the gene matches. The CDR3 DNA reads TGCGCCAGCAACGATGTGCGGACAGGGAATGCTTTCTTT. It specifies CASNDVRTGNAFF.

V usage is TRBV19 and J usage is TRBJ1-4; 7 bases are a match to TRBD1. In germline, CDR1 is LNHDA, CDR2 SQIVND (reference sequence). V was pared by 6 bases and J by 4 bases, with 11 bases of the junction left unmatched. The length of the CDR3 is 16 residues. The CDR3: CASRQPGQRINEKLFF. In nucleotides, the CDR3 is TGTGCCAGTAGGCAACCGGGACAGCGGATTAATGAAAAACTGTTTTTT.

This clone was seen only once. The chain recombines TRBV18 with TRBJ1-1; D is uncertain. The germline V gene encodes CDR1 KGHSH and CDR2 LQKENI. V was trimmed by 1 base and J by 6 bases, leaving 6 bases between them. The CDR3 is made up of 12 amino acids. The CDR3 nucleotides are TGTGCCAGCTCACCACGGGAGGCTGAAGCTTTCTTT. This codes for CASSPREAEAFF.

The rearrangement links TRBV29-1 to TRBJ1-1; maybe TRBD1 (5 bases). Trimming took off 1 base at V and 10 bases at J, with 13 bases between the two ends. Germline V lookup: CDR1 SQVTM, CDR2 ANQGSEA. This CDR3 region has 12 residues. CDR3 DNA sequence: TGCAGCGTTGAAGTCCGGCGGGGGACAGCTTTCTTT. As protein: CSVEVRRGTAFF.

This clone was seen once. This CDR3 is CASSQVGFSTSGGHSEQFF. CDR3 in DNA: TGCGCCAGCAGCCAAGTGGGCTTCTCGACTAGCGGGGGGCATAGTGAGCAGTTCTTC. The V call is TRBV4-1, the J call TRBJ2-1; the match to TRBD2 covers 13 bases. CDR1 is MGHRA and CDR2 is YSYEKL in the germline V gene. The CDR3 runs 19 residues. V was clipped by 1 base and J by 9 bases; unmatched bases: 15.

The chain combines TRBV6-5 with TRBJ1-2; 7 nucleotides line up with TRBD1. Germline V gives CDR1 MNHEY, CDR2 SVGAGI. V was clipped by 6 bases and J by 4 bases; unmatched bases: 8. This CDR3 has 14 residues. The CDR3 loop is CASRSPGQSYGYTF. The CDR3, as DNA: TGTGCCAGCAGGTCCCCGGGACAGAGCTATGGCTACACCTTC.

This chain uses TRBV24-1 with TRBJ1-5; D is unresolved. The CDR3 is 14 amino acids. V was trimmed by 2 bases and J by 4 bases, leaving 8 bases between them. The germline V gene encodes CDR1 KGHDR and CDR2 SFDVKD. CDR3 region: CATSDSFPNQPQHF. The CDR3 DNA reads TGTGCCACCAGTGATTCCTTCCCTAATCAGCCCCAGCATTTT.

V is TRBV7-2 and J is TRBJ2-3, with TRBD1 identical over 7 bases. This CDR3 has 14 residues. V gave up 3 bases and J gave up 2 bases; unmatched junction bases: 2. Looked up from germline, CDR1 is SGHTA and CDR2 is FQGNSA. As DNA, the CDR3 is TGTGCCAGCAGCTTCGGACAGGTCACAGATACGCAGTATTTT. Translation: CASSFGQVTDTQYF.

This sequence joins TRBV3-1 (or the pseudogene TRBV3-2) and TRBJ2-3; 15 nucleotides agree with TRBD2. This CDR3 is built from 17 residues. Looked up from germline, CDR1 is LGHDT and CDR2 is YNNKEL (reference sequence). J lost 4 bases, V lost 4 bases, and 6 bases had no gene match. The CDR3 sequence is CASSPRTSGGVADTQYF. The CDR3 nucleotides read TGTGCCAGCAGCCCTCGGACTAGCGGGGGGGTGGCAGATACGCAGTATTTT.

The rearrangement uses TRBV7-8 and TRBJ1-4, with D tentatively TRBD1 (5 bases). Germline V gene data show CDR1 as SGHVS and CDR2 as FQNEAQ. Trimming took off 4 bases at V and 4 bases at J, with 13 bases between the two ends. The CDR3 spans 15 residues. The CDR3 nucleotides read TGTGCCAGCAGCTCTCTCGGGGGGTATAATGAAAAACTGTTTTTT. Protein product: CASSSLGGYNEKLFF.

The chain has TRBV6-5 and TRBJ2-1; TRBD2 matches at 7 bases. The V gene end was trimmed by 3 bases and the J gene end by 9 bases; junction bases not matched to a gene: 11. CDR3 length: 15 residues. CDR1 and CDR2 from the germline V gene are MNHEY and SVGAGI. The chain's CDR3 is CASSYVGGGGIEQFF. The CDR3 DNA reads TGTGCCAGCAGTTATGTTGGCGGGGGTGGCATTGAGCAGTTCTTC.

This rearrangement joins TRBV18 to TRBJ1-6; 10 bases fit TRBD1. Unmatched junction bases numbered 15, after V lost 1 base and J lost 6 bases. The germline CDR1 and CDR2 sequences are KGHSH and LQKENI. The CDR3 is made up of 20 amino acids. CDR3 loop: CASSPLNNQVGTGVNSPLHF. Written as DNA, the CDR3 is TGTGCCAGCTCACCACTTAACAATCAGGTGGGGACAGGGGTTAATTCACCCCTCCACTTT.

The chain is built from TRBV2 and TRBJ1-5, with 7 bases matching TRBD1. Germline trimming cut 4 bases from V and 4 bases from J; bases unmatched to any gene: 10. CDR3 length: 16 residues. CDR1 and CDR2 from the germline V gene are SNHLY and FYNNEI. The CDR3 here is CASSVMATGSNQPQHF. In nucleotides, the CDR3 is TGTGCCAGCAGTGTTATGGCGACAGGGTCTAATCAGCCCCAGCATTTT. The full variable domain, its missing parts supplied by reference TRBV2 and TRBJ1-5, is EPEVTQTPSHQVTQMGQEVILRCVPISNHLYFYWYRQILGQKVEFLVSFYNNEISEKSEIFDDQFSVERPDGSNFTLKIRSTKLEDSAMYFCASSVMATGSNQPQHFGDGTRLSIL.

The CDR3 reads CATSRFGTGRAFF. The CDR3 DNA follows: TGTGCCACCAGCAGGTTTGGGACAGGACGGGCTTTCTTT. The V and J genes are TRBV15 and TRBJ1-1; TRBD1 matches at 8 bases. V was pared by 3 bases and J by 11 bases, with 8 bases of the junction left unmatched. The CDR3 length is 13 residues. CDR1 LNHNV and CDR2 YYDKDF come from the germline V gene (reference sequence).

The chain couples TRBV7-3 to TRBJ2-2; 9 positions agree with TRBD1. In germline, CDR1 is SGHTA, CDR2 FQGTGA. CDR3 length: 17 amino acids. J lost 4 bases, V lost 4 bases, and 10 bases had no gene match. CDR3 DNA: TGTGCCAGCAGCTCACCTAGACAGGGGGAAGGCACCGGGGAGCTGTTTTTT. The encoded protein is CASSSPRQGEGTGELFF.

V usage is TRBV2 and J usage is TRBJ1-1; D perhaps matches TRBD1 (5 bases). Germline V gene data show CDR1 as SNHLY and CDR2 as FYNNEI. The CDR3 consists of 15 residues. The V gene lost 8 bases and the J gene lost 4 bases, with 20 bases spanning the gap. The CDR3: CASLRGRQGGTEAFF. CDR3 in DNA: TGTGCCAGCCTTAGAGGGAGGCAGGGTGGCACTGAAGCTTTCTTT.

On this clone itself: The sample has other DNA sequences that encode this CDR3 too. The CDR3 region is CASSVGGGDTQYF. CDR3 DNA: TGTGCCAGCAGCGTAGGAGGTGGAGATACGCAGTATTTT. This chain links TRBV9 with TRBJ2-3; D gene unclear. The CDR3 has 13 amino acids. The germline V gene encodes CDR1 SGDLS and CDR2 YYNGEE. V was shortened by 0 bases and J by 5 bases, with 7 bases between the two germline ends.

This chain connects TRBV10-2 to TRBJ2-1, with 7 bases lining up with TRBD1. Germline values: CDR1 WSHSY, CDR2 SAAADI. The CDR3 extends over 13 amino acids. The trim removed 5 bases at V and 3 bases at J, leaving 1 base unmatched. The CDR3 region has the DNA TGCGCCAGCAGTAGGGACAGCTACAATGAGCAGTTCTTC. This gives the protein CASSRDSYNEQFF.

The rearrangement joins TRBV19 to TRBJ2-2; D not certain. The CDR3 runs to 12 residues. Per germline, CDR1 LNHDA and CDR2 SQIVND (reference sequence). V shed 2 bases and J shed 5 bases, with 3 bases lying between them. The CDR3 bases are TGTGCCAGTAGTATACGGACCGGGGAGCTGTTTTTT. Protein product: CASSIRTGELFF.

V usage is TRBV4-1 and J usage is TRBJ2-3, with TRBD2 matching over 9 bases. Per germline, CDR1 MGHRA and CDR2 YSYEKL. V lost 5 bases to trimming and J lost 6 bases; unmatched junction nucleotides: 6. The CDR3 is 14 amino acids. CDR3 loop: CASSVGGGADTQYF. The DNA for the CDR3 is TGCGCCAGCAGCGTCGGCGGGGGGGCTGATACGCAGTATTTT.